The 30 T cell receptor beta chains below come from one sample, sequenced in a study of PD-1 blockade in classical Hodgkin lymphoma. The protocol was immunoSEQ multiplex PCR, while the TCRdb copy is restricted to in-frame clones and leaves out a portion. Of more than 90,000 clones listed, about four fifths were seen once; the top ten hold 16%. All patients experienced relapse after autologous stem cell transplantation, and brentuximab vedotin exposure was variable. Sequencing used peripheral blood mononuclear cells (PBMCs), obtained before the second cycle of nivolumab. The receptor set was obtained from a human donor with classical Hodgkin lymphoma.

The chain has TRBV7-3 and TRBJ2-1; D is unclear. Trimming cost V 1 base and J 4 bases, with 5 bases left between them. The germline gives CDR1 SGHTA, CDR2 FQGTGA. The CDR3 is made up of 13 amino acids. CDR3: CASSLMGYNEQFF. The CDR3 DNA follows: TGTGCCAGCAGCTTAATGGGATACAATGAGCAGTTCTTC.

The CDR3 DNA reads as TGTGCCAGCAGTGTCCGTTCAGTCGCGGAAAAACTGTTTTTT. Protein: CASSVRSVAEKLFF. V is TRBV6-1 and J is TRBJ1-4, with no clear D. V lost 4 bases, J lost 8 bases, and 14 bases lay in between. The germline V gene has CDR1 MNHNS and CDR2 SASEGT. The CDR3 contains 14 residues.

The gene calls are TRBV18 and TRBJ2-2; 9 nucleotides agree with TRBD2. The V and J ends lost 2 bases and 5 bases, in that order; junction bases with no gene match: 6. From germline, CDR1 is KGHSH and CDR2 LQKENI. CDR3 length: 16 amino acids. The CDR3 reads CASSPKTSGSTGELFF. In DNA form, the CDR3 reads TGTGCCAGCTCACCAAAGACTAGCGGAAGTACCGGGGAGCTGTTTTTT.

The chain couples TRBV7-9 to TRBJ2-1; D call uncertain. The CDR3 has 16 amino acids. V was shortened by 2 bases and J by 7 bases, with 18 bases between the two germline ends. Per the germline V gene, CDR1 is SEHNR and CDR2 is FQNEAQ (reference sequence). The CDR3 loop is CASSLTAPRGQNEQFF. The CDR3, as DNA: TGTGCCAGCAGCTTAACGGCCCCCAGAGGTCAGAATGAGCAGTTCTTC.

This rearrangement joins TRBV19 to TRBJ1-3; D gene ambiguous. Germline V gives CDR1 LNHDA, CDR2 SQIVND (reference sequence). The CDR3 covers 17 residues. V lost 6 bases and J 1 base, leaving 19 bases between the germline ends. The CDR3 loop reads CASSFFGQAPSGNTIYF. CDR3 bases: TGTGCCAGTAGCTTCTTCGGTCAGGCCCCTTCTGGAAACACCATATATTTT. The whole variable domain, filled in from reference TRBV19 and TRBJ1-3, reads DGGITQSPKYLFRKEGQNVTLSCEQNLNHDAMYWYRQDPGQGLRLIYYSQIVNDFQKGDIAEGYSVSREKKESFPLTVTSAQKNPTAFYLCASSFFGQAPSGNTIYFGEGSWLTVV.

This clone was observed a handful of times. CDR3 in DNA: TGTGCCAGCAGCTTAGCCCCCGGGACTAGTTCCTACGAGCAGTACTTC. Residues: CASSLAPGTSSYEQYF. This chain connects TRBV11-3 to TRBJ2-7; 8 bases match TRBD2. CDR1 and CDR2 (germline): SGHNT, YENEEA. The CDR3 is 16 amino acids. With 1 base clipped from V and 1 base from J, the junction kept 6 bases outside the gene matches.

This clone appeared a few times. The chain combines TRBV19 with TRBJ2-3, with D perhaps matching TRBD1 (6 bases). CDR1 is LNHDA, CDR2 SQIVND, per germline (reference sequence). The CDR3 length is 13 residues. V was clipped by 4 bases and J by 5 bases, with 10 bases between them. CDR3 in amino acids: CASSTRTEDTQYF. The CDR3 DNA sequence: TGTGCCAGTAGTACGCGGACAGAAGATACGCAGTATTTT.

This chain links TRBV6-6 with TRBJ2-5; a weak D match, TRBD2 (6 bases). The CDR3 runs 13 residues. Germline CDR1 and CDR2: MNHNY and SVGAGI (reference sequence). V lost 6 bases and J 2 bases, leaving 10 bases between the germline ends. The CDR3 DNA follows: TGTGCCAGCAGGGCTAGCGCTCAAGAGACCCAGTACTTC. It specifies CASRASAQETQYF.

V is TRBV7-2 and J is TRBJ2-7, with 7 bases matching TRBD1. Germline lookup yields CDR1 SGHTA and CDR2 FQGNSA. This CDR3 comprises 14 residues. Trimming removed 4 bases from V and 1 base from J; junction bases left unmatched: 4. In DNA, the CDR3 is TGTGCCAGCAGCTCCCAGACAGGGTCCTACGAGCAGTACTTC. Translated, it gives CASSSQTGSYEQYF.

The chain uses TRBV18 and TRBJ2-2; 10 bases fit TRBD1. V dropped 3 bases and J dropped 5; count of bases not matched to a gene: 9. There are 17 residues in the CDR3. Germline V gives CDR1 KGHSH, CDR2 LQKENI. CDR3 DNA: TGTGCCAGCTCACCGACCACGACAGGGGGCGCAACCGGGGAGCTGTTTTTT. It translates to CASSPTTTGGATGELFF.

CDR3 in amino acids: CASSLFSDARSSYEQYF. CDR3 DNA: TGTGCCAGCAGCTTATTTTCGGACGCAAGGAGCTCCTACGAGCAGTACTTC. The genes are TRBV13 and TRBJ2-7; D gene uncertain. Germline CDR1 is PRHDT and CDR2 is FYEKMQ (reference sequence). This CDR3 contains 17 residues. V was cut by 2 bases and J by 0 bases, with 17 bases left in between.

The rearrangement joins TRBV28 to TRBJ2-3; 9 bases map to TRBD1. The CDR3 is 18 amino acids. The V segment lost 5 bases and the J segment 0 bases; nucleotides outside the gene matches: 12. Germline V gene lookup returns CDR1 MDHEN and CDR2 SYDVKM. CDR3 sequence: CASSPISGTGLSTDTQYF. The CDR3 DNA is TGTGCCAGCAGTCCTATATCCGGGACAGGGCTAAGCACAGATACGCAGTATTTT. Full variable domain (missing parts from reference TRBV28 and TRBJ2-3): DVKVTQSSRYLVKRTGEKVFLECVQDMDHENMFWYRQDPGLGLRLIYFSYDVKMKEKGDIPEGYSVSREKKERFSLILESASTNQTSMYLCASSPISGTGLSTDTQYFGPGTRLTVL.

There are a few counts of this clone. The rearrangement joins TRBV11-2 to TRBJ2-7; 7 bases map to TRBD2. Germline values: CDR1 SGHAT, CDR2 FQNNGV. The ends lost 8 bases at V and 4 bases at J; junction bases unmatched: 8. CDR3 length: 13 residues. The CDR3 DNA is TGTGCCAGCCAAGGACGGGAGGCGTACGAGCAGTACTTC. It specifies CASQGREAYEQYF. The whole variable domain, remainder taken from reference TRBV11-2 and TRBJ2-7, is EAGVAQSPRYKIIEKRQSVAFWCNPISGHATLYWYQQILGQGPKLLIQFQNNGVVDDSQLPKDRFSAERLKGVDSTLKIQPAKLEDSAVYLCASQGREAYEQYFGPGTRLTVT.

There are many counts of this clone. J is TRBJ2-7 and V is TRBV9, with 11 positions matching TRBD2. From germline, CDR1 is SGDLS and CDR2 YYNGEE. This CDR3 contains 14 residues. With V trimmed by 5 bases and J by 5 bases, 6 bases remained unmatched. CDR3 coding DNA: TGTGCCAGCAGTAGCGGGAGGGCCTCTGACGAGCAGTACTTC. Its translation: CASSSGRASDEQYF.

The chain combines TRBV5-4 with TRBJ2-1, with TRBD2 matching 8 bases. Germline trimming cut 4 bases from V and 6 bases from J; bases unmatched to any gene: 9. Germline V gene data show CDR1 as SGHNT and CDR2 as YYREEE (reference sequence). This CDR3 contains 15 residues. The CDR3 sequence: CASSTPGLVFNEQFF. The CDR3 nucleotides are TGTGCCAGCAGCACCCCGGGACTAGTGTTCAATGAGCAGTTCTTC.

The chain links TRBV29-1 to TRBJ2-1; D unclear. Trimming took 7 bases from V and 9 from J, leaving 13 bases between them. Germline CDR1 reads SQVTM; CDR2 reads ANQGSEA. This CDR3 has 11 amino acids. The CDR3 DNA follows: TGCAGCGCCGGACCAAGAGGTGAGCAGTTCTTC. It encodes CSAGPRGEQFF.

The chain is built from TRBV29-1 and TRBJ2-1, with a tentative D call TRBD1 (5 bases). Germline V gene sequence: CDR1 SQVTM, CDR2 ANQGSEA. The CDR3 loop spans 15 amino acids. Trimming shortened V by 4 bases and J by 0 bases, and 13 bases separated the two germline ends. This CDR3 is CSVGQDTSSYNEQFF. The DNA for the CDR3 is TGCAGCGTTGGCCAGGACACCAGCTCCTACAATGAGCAGTTCTTC.

V usage is TRBV5-1 and J usage is TRBJ2-7; TRBD1 matches 10 bases. This CDR3 contains 15 residues. Trimming took 3 bases from V and 4 from J; bases not matched to a gene: 7. Germline lookup yields CDR1 SGHRS and CDR2 YFSETQ. This CDR3 is CASSSTGTGVYEQYF. For the CDR3, the DNA is TGCGCCAGCAGCTCTACCGGGACAGGGGTTTACGAGCAGTACTTC. Based on the CDR3 plus reference TRBV5-1 and TRBJ2-7, the full variable domain is KAGVTQTPRYLIKTRGQQVTLSCSPISGHRSVSWYQQTPGQGLQFLFEYFSETQRNKGNFPGRFSGRQFSNSRSEMNVSTLELGDSALYLCASSSTGTGVYEQYFGPGTRLTVT.

The V and J genes are TRBV6-1 and TRBJ2-1, with D possibly being TRBD1 (6 bases). Per germline, CDR1 MNHNS and CDR2 SASEGT. Between the trimmed V and J ends, which lost 1 base and 2 bases, there was a span of 12 bases. The CDR3 totals 16 residues. The CDR3 loop is CASSEEVRTAYNEQFF. CDR3 bases: TGTGCCAGCAGTGAAGAGGTCAGGACAGCCTACAATGAGCAGTTCTTC.

The CDR3: CASSYTLETQYF. As DNA, the CDR3 is TGTGCCAGCAGTTACACCCTCGAGACCCAGTACTTC. The V call is TRBV2, the J call TRBJ2-5; D call uncertain. From germline, CDR1 is SNHLY and CDR2 FYNNEI. V was pared by 5 bases and J by 5 bases, with 9 bases between. CDR3 size: 12 residues.

The chain recombines TRBV6-5 with TRBJ2-7, with D unclear. Germline V CDR1 and CDR2: MNHEY, SVGAGI. CDR3 length: 13 residues. Between the trimmed V and J ends, which lost 4 bases and 4 bases, there was a span of 11 bases. CDR3 sequence reads: CASSSPGLYEQYF. CDR3 DNA: TGTGCCAGCAGTTCTCCTGGGCTATACGAGCAGTACTTC.

This clone was seen a single time. This sequence joins TRBV5-8 and TRBJ2-2; possibly TRBD2 for D (6 bases). Trimming pared 3 bases from V and 4 bases from J, leaving 10 bases between. CDR1 and CDR2 (germline): SGHTS, YDEGEE. CDR3 length: 14 residues. The CDR3 sequence is CASSWGLSTGELFF. The CDR3 coding sequence is TGTGCCAGCAGCTGGGGACTTTCCACCGGGGAGCTGTTTTTT.

The chain couples TRBV5-8 to TRBJ2-7; 7 bases match TRBD1. CDR3 length equals 15 residues. V lost 4 bases to trimming and J lost 9 bases; unmatched junction nucleotides: 16. Germline values: CDR1 SGHTS, CDR2 YDEGEE. The chain's CDR3 is CASSETGTEKWMQYF. The CDR3 bases are TGTGCCAGCAGCGAGACCGGGACAGAGAAATGGATGCAGTACTTC. The complete variable domain, with remaining parts taken from reference TRBV5-8 and TRBJ2-7, reads EAGVTQSPTHLIKTRGQQATLRCSPISGHTSVYWYQQALGLGLQFLLWYDEGEERNRGNFPPRFSGRQFPNYSSELNVNALELEDSALYLCASSETGTEKWMQYFGPGTRLTVT.

This chain links TRBV7-9 with TRBJ1-4; D unresolved. The CDR3 runs to 13 residues. The germline CDR1 and CDR2 sequences are SEHNR and FQNEAQ (reference sequence). The germline V and J ends were trimmed by 1 base and 8 bases, with 8 bases remaining between them. CDR3 nucleotide sequence: TGTGCCAGCAGCTTAGGGGCGGGGGAAAAACTGTTTTTT. Its translation is CASSLGAGEKLFF.

Written as DNA, the CDR3 is TGTGCCTGGAGTGCGGCCCCCTACAATGAGCAGTTCTTC. Translation: CAWSAAPYNEQFF. V gene TRBV30 combines with J gene TRBJ2-1; D call uncertain. The CDR3 has 13 amino acids. The germline CDR1 and CDR2 sequences are GTSNPN and SVGIG (reference sequence). The V end lost 1 base, the J end lost 2 bases, and 6 bases lay between the germline ends. The whole variable domain, filled in from reference TRBV30 and TRBJ2-1, reads SQTIHQWPATLVQPVGSPLSLECTVEGTSNPNLYWYRQAAGRGLQLLFYSVGIGQISSEVPQNLSASRPQDRQFILSSKKLLLSDSGFYLCAWSAAPYNEQFFGPGTRLTVL.

This chain uses TRBV5-6 with TRBJ1-2; 7 positions agree with TRBD1. Germline trimming cut 4 bases from V and 6 bases from J; bases unmatched to any gene: 6. The CDR3 covers 13 residues. CDR1 and CDR2 from the germline V gene are SGHDT and YYEEEE. CDR3 in DNA: TGTGCCAGCAGCCCTACAGGGGTGGATGGCTACACCTTC. The encoded protein is CASSPTGVDGYTF.

J is TRBJ1-1 and V is TRBV10-2, with 10 bases fitting TRBD1. V shed 2 bases, J shed 1 base, and the junction held 4 bases outside the gene matches. Germline CDR1 is WSHSY and CDR2 is SAAADI. The CDR3 contains 16 residues. The CDR3: CASSETGTGANTEAFF. The CDR3 DNA sequence: TGCGCCAGCAGTGAGACCGGGACAGGGGCGAACACTGAAGCTTTCTTT.

The chain links TRBV5-1 to TRBJ2-7; TRBD1 is a possible D gene (7 bases). Trimming cost V 2 bases and J 6 bases, with 21 bases left between them. The V gene's germline CDR1 is SGHRS and CDR2 YFSETQ. The CDR3 is 16 residues long. CDR3: CASSFGGVRGFGEQYF. CDR3 DNA: TGCGCCAGCAGCTTCGGCGGGGTCAGGGGGTTTGGCGAGCAGTACTTC.

This chain uses TRBV10-1 with TRBJ2-7; a weak D match, TRBD2 (6 bases). This CDR3 spans 14 amino acids. Germline values: CDR1 WNHNN, CDR2 SYGVQD (reference sequence). V lost 0 bases and J 4 bases, leaving 10 bases between the germline ends. The CDR3 here is CASSESGTYYEQYF. The CDR3 coding sequence is TGCGCCAGCAGTGAGTCGGGGACTTATTACGAGCAGTACTTC.

The V call is TRBV5-1, the J call TRBJ2-1; D not certain. The CDR3 has 13 residues. Germline CDR1 SGHRS, CDR2 YFSETQ. V was clipped by 1 base and J by 6 bases, with 8 bases between them. The CDR3 sequence is CASSLSPSNEQFF. The CDR3 DNA sequence: TGCGCCAGCAGCTTGAGTCCCAGCAATGAGCAGTTCTTC.